These 16 T cell receptor beta chains were all obtained from the same sample, sequenced in a study of CD8+ T cells in alopecia areata (dated by TCRdb to about 2018). The protocol used for the library was the immunoSEQ multiplex PCR assay. RNA was extracted from all samples and reverse transcribed into cDNA as template for TCR sequencing. TCRdb re-hosts the immuneACCESS table, in-frame sequences only. Its copies lack some clones; in the studies checked, an unresolved V gene accounts for under half of them, and the cause for the rest is not known. This sample gives 180,000 or so clones in total; just over 65% of them show up just once. The ten biggest clones cover roughly 10% of the sample. In the paper's terms, the time point label means: baseline before oral tofacitinib. The sequencing here drew on CD8+ T cells sorted from blood, taken at week 0. The receptors were sampled from a human donor with alopecia areata.

The chain uses TRBV27 and TRBJ2-5, with TRBD1 matching over 9 bases. This CDR3 is 14 amino acids long. V gave up 5 bases and J gave up 8 bases; unmatched junction bases: 9. Germline lookup yields CDR1 MNHEY and CDR2 SMNVEV (reference sequence). CDR3 DNA sequence: TGTGCCAGCAGTCCAACAGGGGGCGTAGAAACCCAGTACTTC. Its protein product is CASSPTGGVETQYF.

This clone was recorded once. The V gene is TRBV5-6, the J gene TRBJ1-5, with D perhaps matching TRBD1 (5 bases). CDR3 size: 14 residues. V was shortened by 2 bases and J by 3 bases, with 9 bases between the two germline ends. The germline V gene has CDR1 SGHDT and CDR2 YYEEEE. The CDR3 region has the DNA TGTGCCAGCAGCTTTTTGACAGACAATCAGCCCCAGCATTTT. It specifies CASSFLTDNQPQHF. Combining the CDR3 with reference TRBV5-6 and TRBJ1-5 gives the whole variable domain DAGVTQSPTHLIKTRGQQVTLRCSPKSGHDTVSWYQQALGQGPQFIFQYYEEEERQRGNFPDRFSGHQFPNYSSELNVNALLLGDSALYLCASSFLTDNQPQHFGDGTRLSIL.

The V call is TRBV13, the J call TRBJ2-3; TRBD1 matches 8 bases. This CDR3 is 15 amino acids long. The junction had 9 bases not matched to a gene; V was cut back by 5 bases and J by 5 bases. Germline V gene data show CDR1 as PRHDT and CDR2 as FYEKMQ (reference sequence). Here the CDR3 DNA reads TGTGCCAGCAGCCCGACAGGGGTGATGGGAGATACGCAGTATTTT. Encoded protein: CASSPTGVMGDTQYF.

This clone was seen a single time. The V call is TRBV9, the J call TRBJ2-1, with TRBD1 as a possible D gene (7 bases). Germline CDR1 is SGDLS and CDR2 is YYNGEE. V was pared by 10 bases and J by 0 bases, with 11 bases between. The CDR3 sequence is 13 residues long. The CDR3 loop reads CASGGNSYNEQFF. The CDR3 nucleotides are TGTGCCTCAGGGGGGAACTCCTACAATGAGCAGTTCTTC. The complete variable domain, with remaining parts taken from reference TRBV9 and TRBJ2-1, reads DSGVTQTPKHLITATGQRVTLRCSPRSGDLSVYWYQQSLDQGLQFLIQYYNGEERAKGNILERFSAQQFPDLHSELNLSSLELGDSALYFCASGGNSYNEQFFGPGTRLTVL.

The chain carries TRBV5-6 and TRBJ2-7, with unresolved D. This CDR3 spans 15 amino acids. V gave up 3 bases and J gave up 2 bases, with 15 bases separating them. The V gene's germline CDR1 is SGHDT and CDR2 YYEEEE. The CDR3 bases are TGTGCCAGCAGCTCGCCAAGACACCAGCCCTACGAGCAGTACTTC. This encodes CASSSPRHQPYEQYF. The whole variable domain, remainder taken from reference TRBV5-6 and TRBJ2-7, is DAGVTQSPTHLIKTRGQQVTLRCSPKSGHDTVSWYQQALGQGPQFIFQYYEEEERQRGNFPDRFSGHQFPNYSSELNVNALLLGDSALYLCASSSPRHQPYEQYFGPGTRLTVT.

This sequence joins TRBV18 and TRBJ1-3; no clear D. CDR3 length: 11 residues. Per germline, CDR1 KGHSH and CDR2 LQKENI. With 6 bases removed from V and 8 bases from J, the gap between germline ends came to 8 bases. CDR3 sequence: CASSRSDTIYF. The DNA for the CDR3 is TGTGCCAGCTCCCGCTCTGACACCATATATTTT.

The chain has TRBV19 and TRBJ2-7, with D perhaps matching TRBD1 (5 bases). This CDR3 comprises 13 residues. V was cut by 5 bases and J by 0 bases, with 8 bases left in between. Germline V gene sequence: CDR1 LNHDA, CDR2 SQIVND (reference sequence). The chain's CDR3 is CASSQTASYEQYF. DNA of the CDR3: TGTGCCAGTAGTCAGACAGCCTCCTACGAGCAGTACTTC.

This clone occurred a few times. CDR3 sequence (DNA): TGTGCCAGCACCTTAAAGGAGGACAGTTCCCAGCATTTT. This codes for CASTLKEDSSQHF. The chain links TRBV6-5 to TRBJ1-5; D is perhaps TRBD1 (6 bases). Germline V gene data show CDR1 as MNHEY and CDR2 as SVGAGI. V was trimmed by 7 bases and J by 11 bases, leaving 18 bases between them. This CDR3 has 13 residues.

The chain has TRBV6-5 and TRBJ2-1; D might be TRBD1 (6 bases). CDR1 is MNHEY and CDR2 is SVGAGI in the germline V gene. There are 15 residues in the CDR3. V was trimmed by 3 bases and J by 8 bases, leaving 17 bases between them. For the CDR3, the DNA is TGTGCCAGCAGTTATTCCCCCAGGGGAAGGGATGAGCAGTTCTTC. Protein sequence: CASSYSPRGRDEQFF.

This clone was counted only a few times. This chain connects TRBV25-1 to TRBJ2-5; 8 bases agree with TRBD1. The CDR3 loop spans 14 amino acids. CDR1 is MGHDK, CDR2 SYGVNS, per germline. Trimming at V came to 6 bases and at J to 3 bases, leaving 6 bases not matched to a gene. The DNA of the CDR3 is TGTGCCAGCAGAGACAGGGGAAGTAAAGAGACCCAGTACTTC. It codes for CASRDRGSKETQYF.

This chain joins TRBV6-5 and TRBJ1-2; D call uncertain. Trimming pared 5 bases from V and 3 bases from J, leaving 13 bases between. This CDR3 spans 14 amino acids. Germline V gene sequence: CDR1 MNHEY, CDR2 SVGAGI. CDR3 region: CASSRPGLDYGYTF. The CDR3 coding sequence is TGTGCCAGCAGTAGACCTGGGCTGGACTATGGCTACACCTTC.

This clone is a singleton in its sample. V is TRBV7-4 and J is TRBJ1-1, with 9 nucleotides matching TRBD1. Trimming cost V 4 bases and J 1 base; bases outside gene matches: 1. Per the germline V gene, CDR1 is SGHVT and CDR2 is SQSDAQ. CDR3 length: 14 amino acids. CDR3 bases: TGTGCCAGCAGCTCGGACAGGGGGAACACTGAAGCTTTCTTT. Its protein is CASSSDRGNTEAFF.

V usage is TRBV2 and J usage is TRBJ2-7; D might be TRBD2 (5 bases). The CDR3 is 15 residues long. The ends were cut back, 2 bases at V and 1 base at J, with 12 bases in the middle. CDR1 SNHLY and CDR2 FYNNEI come from the germline V gene. The DNA for the CDR3 is TGTGCCAGCAGTGAATGGGATGGAGGATCCTACGAGCAGTACTTC. It translates to CASSEWDGGSYEQYF.

This chain joins TRBV6-5 and TRBJ2-7; 10 bases are a match to TRBD2. V was clipped by 6 bases and J by 6 bases; unmatched bases: 11. CDR3 length: 15 residues. CDR1 and CDR2 (germline): MNHEY, SVGAGI. CDR3 amino acids: CASSANSGLASEQYF. In nucleotides, the CDR3 is TGTGCCAGCAGCGCCAACTCGGGACTAGCGAGCGAGCAGTACTTC.

The chain combines TRBV15 with TRBJ1-5; D call uncertain. Trimming took 3 bases from V and 4 from J, leaving 10 bases between them. The CDR3 consists of 14 residues. Germline CDR1 is LNHNV and CDR2 is YYDKDF (reference sequence). The CDR3 reads CATSRDLINQPQHF. The CDR3 coding sequence is TGTGCCACCAGCAGGGATCTAATTAATCAGCCCCAGCATTTT.

The V and J genes are TRBV7-3 and TRBJ2-5, with D uncertain. CDR3 length: 13 residues. Trimming shortened V by 0 bases and J by 4 bases, and 6 bases separated the two germline ends. Germline-derived CDR1 and CDR2 are SGHTA and FQGTGA. The CDR3 bases are TGTGCCAGCAGCTTAACGCTGGGAGAGACCCAGTACTTC. Amino acid sequence: CASSLTLGETQYF.